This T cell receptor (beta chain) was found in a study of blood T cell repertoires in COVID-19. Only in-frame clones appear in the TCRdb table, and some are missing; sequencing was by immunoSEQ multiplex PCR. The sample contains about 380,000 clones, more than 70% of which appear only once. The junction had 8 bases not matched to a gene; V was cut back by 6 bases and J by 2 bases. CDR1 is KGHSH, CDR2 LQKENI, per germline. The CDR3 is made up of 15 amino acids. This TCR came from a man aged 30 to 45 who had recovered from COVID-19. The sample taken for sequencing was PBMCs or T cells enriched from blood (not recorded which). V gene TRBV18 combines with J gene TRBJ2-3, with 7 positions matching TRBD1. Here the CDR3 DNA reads TGTGCCAGCTCCTCCCTGGGACAGCACACAGATACGCAGTATTTT. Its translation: CASSSLGQHTDTQYF.